This TCR beta chain comes out of a study of tumor-infiltrating lymphocytes in primary liver carcinoma (dated by TCRdb to the late 2010s). Broadly, across the study: Between late 2015 and March 2016, a few patients in China with histopathologically diagnosed primary liver carcinoma had surgical resection. The five patients, three men and two women aged 30 to 69 years, had hepatocellular carcinoma (four) or combined HCC and intrahepatic cholangiocarcinoma (one). The study combined TCRbeta repertoire sequencing, expression microarrays and whole-exome sequencing across five regions of each liver tumor, with adjacent normal tissue and blood. High reproducibility was observed for the technical replicate repertoires, with mean shared-clone rates approximately 0.9 and correlation coefficients above 0.98. Each sample produced about 3.5 to 8 million productive TCRbeta reads, and read depth showed no significant difference between tissue types. The five patients had tumors staged T1-T3 N0M0, with maximum diameters ranging from 4.2 to 10 cm. A total of 35 specimens from 5 patients, comprising some 25 tumor regions, 5 adjacent noncancerous liver tissues and 5 peripheral blood samples, were covered by TCRbeta repertoire sequencing.

The study at large found these results: Only 4 or 5 patients were included in the study, and the authors note that the findings should be validated in a larger study. Because sequencing covered only the TCR beta chain and unpaired alpha chains were not captured, true repertoire diversity is likely underestimated. Consistent with antigen-driven expansion, pairs of tumor regions showed higher repertoire overlap (mean around 36%) than either tumor-adjacent pairs (around 17%) or tumor-blood pairs (roughly 15%). The top 250 clones made up a significantly larger repertoire fraction in tumors than in blood (p = 0.039). Because the samples were bulk and unsorted, CD4+ and CD8+ T cell repertoires could not be compared.

CDR1 SEHNR and CDR2 FQNEAQ are derived from the germline V gene (reference sequence). For this chain, trimming is 1 base at the V end and 5 bases at the J end, and the number of junction bases without a gene match is 5. Reading from cysteine to phenylalanine, the CDR3 counts 14 amino acids. Only CDR3 DNA is held: 42 bases, read in frame from base 1. A constant-region primer and ProtoScript II reverse transcriptase were used to reverse-transcribe TCRbeta-specific cDNA from around 530 ng total RNA. Construction of the TCRbeta libraries relied on three nested rounds of multiplex PCR, following a slightly modified ARM-PCR procedure. Multiplex TRBV1-TRBV30 forward primers and a Cbeta reverse primer were used in the first two PCR rounds, each of which was run for roughly 10 cycles. Sample barcodes and Illumina adapters were attached in a final 25-cycle PCR using Deep VentR polymerase. Amplicons of 200-500 bp were gel-purified with a QIAquick gel extraction kit before sequencing. An Illumina HiSeq 2500 was used to sequence the TCRbeta amplicons, generating 250-bp paired-end reads. Turning to the authors' computational methods: Quality trimming of reads was performed with Trimmomatic v0.33, and paired reads were merged with FLASH v1.2.11 so that full CDR3 sequences could be recovered. V, D and J germline segments were assigned to the rearranged TCRbeta sequences using MiGEC v1.2.1b. Clonotype statistics and Shannon-Wiener diversity indices were computed with VDJtools v1.0.0. Except for diversity analysis, only each sample's 250 most abundant clonotypes were used in subsequent analyses to reduce sampling bias. Using fastp at Q25 and MiXCR, TCRdb reprocessed the public reads and kept productive beta chains. Each entry is one CDR3 protein sequence, shown with its most common DNA and genes. The V and J calls, along with clone size, are taken from TCRdb and not from the paper's own processing. The sample table records almost 200,000 distinct CDR3 sequences; around three fifths of these occur just once. The ten most abundant clones make up approximately 6.5% of the sample.

This clonotype was picked up one time. Its antigen specificity is not known. No quality values exist for individual bases; no much larger clone is one base distant. One read gives only weak evidence. Blood RNA was extracted from unsorted whole blood using TRIzol reagent, and germline DNA was obtained with the DNeasy Blood & Tissue kit. At the time of sampling, the patients had chronic HBV infection and had not received any treatment. Before surgery, 3 to 5 milliliters of peripheral blood were drawn into K2EDTA tubes. The sequence derives from a woman aged 55-69 years with primary liver carcinoma and hepatitis B virus infection. The specimen sequenced was peripheral blood. The chain is encoded by TRBV7-9 joined to TRBJ2-7; TRBD2 lines up with 7 middle nucleotides. The CDR3 here reads CASSLVSGWNEQYF. The DNA is as follows: TGTGCCAGCAGCTTAGTTAGCGGGTGGAACGAGCAGTACTTC.